This T cell receptor (beta chain) is from a study of CD8+ T cells in alopecia areata. The CDR3 consists of 12 residues. CDR1 is MNHNY, CDR2 SVGAGI, per germline (reference sequence). Trimming removed 5 bases from V and 7 bases from J, with 11 bases in between. cDNA prepared by RNA extraction and subsequent reverse transcription served as the template for sequencing. Measured with immunoSEQ multiplex PCR; TCRdb has only the in-frame clones, and not every one. The table records about 150,000 clones, around 86% of them present only once. Whole-study results and caveats: Sharing of TCR sequences between patients (possibly for HLA-related reasons) was less clear than in mice.

In the case of this clone: Its antigen is currently unknown.

The specimen was CD8+ T cells sorted from blood, collected at week 0. The chain couples TRBV6-6 to TRBJ1-1; the D is unclear. The TCR originated in a human donor with alopecia areata. CDR3 region: CASSNQRHEAFF. In DNA, the CDR3 is TGTGCCAGCAGTAATCAAAGGCATGAAGCTTTCTTT.